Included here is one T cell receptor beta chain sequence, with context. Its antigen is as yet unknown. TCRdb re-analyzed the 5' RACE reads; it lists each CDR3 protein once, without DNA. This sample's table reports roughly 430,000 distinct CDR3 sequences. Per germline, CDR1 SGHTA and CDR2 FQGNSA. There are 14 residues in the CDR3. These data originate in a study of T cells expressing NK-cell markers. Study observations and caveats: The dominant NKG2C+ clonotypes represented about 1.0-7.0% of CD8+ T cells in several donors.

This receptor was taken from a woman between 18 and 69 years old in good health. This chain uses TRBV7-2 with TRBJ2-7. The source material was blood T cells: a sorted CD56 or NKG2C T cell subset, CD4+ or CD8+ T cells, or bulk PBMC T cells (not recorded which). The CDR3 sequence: CASSFSGSPYEQYF.